A selection of T cell receptor beta chains follows, all from one sample in a study of T cells in Graves' hyperthyroidism and ophthalmopathy. TCRdb re-called the multiplex PCR reads through MiXCR, storing one row per CDR3 protein. The sample lists 650,000 to 750,000 distinct CDR3 sequences, 12% to 15% occurring once. The sequenced sample was blood. The receptors come from a woman under 30 with Graves' hyperthyroidism. CDR3s include the opening cysteine and the closing phenylalanine or tryptophan. D genes are given only for firm matches. The listing skips clone size in some rows; elsewhere it reads once, few, many or a size class.

12 | TRBJ2-7 | few | TRBV29-1 | TRBD2 | TGCAGCGTGGCTAGCGGGACCTACGAGCAGTACTTC | CSVASGTYEQYF
12 | TRBJ2-5 | many | TRBV29-1 | . | TGCAGCGTTAGTTCGGGAAAAGAGACCCAGTACTTC | CSVSSGKETQYF
13 | TRBJ2-7 | many | TRBV28 | . | TGTGCCAGCAGTTACCACGCCCTCTACGAGCAGTACTTC | CASSYHALYEQYF
13 | TRBJ1-6 | . | TRBV7-9 | . | TGTGCCAGCAGCAATTCGACCGTAAGACCCCTCCACTTT | CASSNSTVRPLHF
13 | TRBJ2-2 | . | TRBV18 | . | TGTGCCAGCTCAGCTGGACAAACCGGGGAGCTGTTTTTT | CASSAGQTGELFF
14 | TRBJ1-6 | . | TRBV28 | . | TGTGCCAGCAGCGGACTTTTAAATAATTCACCCCTCCACTTT | CASSGLLNNSPLHF
17 | TRBJ2-5 | . | TRBV5-4 | . | TGTGCCAGCAGCTTCATCGGATTTAGGGCCGCGGGGGAGACCCAGTACTTC | CASSFIGFRAAGETQYF
14 | TRBJ2-6 | . | TRBV29-1 | . | TGCAGCGTTAAAACAGGCTCTGGGGCCAACGTCCTGACTTTC | CSVKTGSGANVLTF
14 | TRBJ2-5 | . | TRBV20-1 | . | TGCAGTGCTAGTGGGACGGACCTCGTAGAGACCCAGTACTTC | CSASGTDLVETQYF
13 | TRBJ2-5 | many | TRBV5-1 | . | TGCGCCAGCAGCTTGGGGGACGTAGAGACCCAGTACTTC | CASSLGDVETQYF
12 | TRBJ2-5 | once | TRBV29-1 | . | TGCAGCGTTGTTGGGCTAGGGGAGACCCAGTACTTC | CSVVGLGETQYF
15 | TRBJ1-4 | few | TRBV6-5 | TRBD1 | TGTGCCAGCAGTTACCGGACAGGGGACGGGGAAAAACTGTTTTTT | CASSYRTGDGEKLFF
14 | TRBJ2-1 | many | TRBV3-1 | TRBD2 | TGTGCCAGCAGCCAAGCGGGAGGGCCAGGGGAGCAGTTCTTC | CASSQAGGPGEQFF
15 | TRBJ1-2 | many | TRBV29-1 | . | TGCAGCGTGGATATGATCAGGACAGATCGCTATGGCTACACCTTC | CSVDMIRTDRYGYTF
15 | TRBJ1-2 | few | TRBV3-1 | . | TGTGCCAGCAGCCACTGGGACGGAAGGGGATATGGCTACACCTTC | CASSHWDGRGYGYTF
17 | TRBJ1-5 | many | TRBV19 | TRBD1 | TGTGCCAGTAAGTATACGAGGACAGGGGGTGACAATCAGCCCCAGCATTTT | CASKYTRTGGDNQPQHF
15 | TRBJ2-7 | few | TRBV4-1 | TRBD1 | TGCGCCAGCAGCCAAGCCGGGACAGGGGAACACGAGCAGTACTTC | CASSQAGTGEHEQYF
15 | TRBJ1-4 | many | TRBV2 | TRBD1 | TGTGCCAGCAGCCGATTGGACAGGGCTAATGAAAAACTGTTTTTT | CASSRLDRANEKLFF
19 | TRBJ2-2 | many | TRBV7-2 | . | TGTGCCAGCAGCTTAGTATTAATAAGGGGATTAGGAGAGACCGGGGAGCTGTTTTTT | CASSLVLIRGLGETGELFF
10 | TRBJ2-5 | many | TRBV2 | . | TGTGCCAGCAGTCTCGGGACCCAGTACTTC | CASSLGTQYF
16 | TRBJ2-3 | many | TRBV7-2 | TRBD2 | TGTGCCAGCAGCTTGGGGGGGACCCAAAGAAAGGATACGCAGTATTTT | CASSLGGTQRKDTQYF
13 | TRBJ2-2 | many | TRBV5-1 | . | TGTGCCAGCAGTTTAGCTGGGACCGGGGAGCTGTTTTTT | CASSLAGTGELFF
15 | TRBJ2-5 | many | TRBV9 | TRBD2 | TGTGCCAGCAGCGCGGCGGGGGATCCAGCGGCGGCCCAGTACTTC | CASSAAGDPAAAQYF
16 | TRBJ2-7 | few | TRBV7-2 | TRBD2 | TGTGCCAGCAGCTCAGCGCGAGGACTAGCTCTCCACGAGCAGTACTTC | CASSSARGLALHEQYF
16 | TRBJ2-3 | . | TRBV7-2 | TRBD2 | TGTGCCAGCAGCTTCTCCGGACTAGCGGACACAGATACGCAGTATTTT | CASSFSGLADTDTQYF
15 | TRBJ1-1 | . | TRBV12-3/TRBV12-4 | . | TGTGCCAGCAGCGCCGACTGGGGGTTGGGCACTGAAGCTTTCTTT | CASSADWGLGTEAFF
15 | TRBJ2-6 | . | TRBV5-5 | TRBD1 | TGTGCCAGCAGCAACCAGGGGGTAGGGGCCAACGTCCTGACTTTC | CASSNQGVGANVLTF
23 | TRBJ1-4 | . | TRBV14 | . | TGTGCCAGCAGCCAAGAAACTGCGACGGCCCCCACCCTATTCTCAGAGGCTAATGAAAAACTGTTTTTT | CASSQETATAPTLFSEANEKLFF
15 | TRBJ2-3 | . | TRBV10-3 | TRBD2 | TGTGCCATCAGTGAGTCGGTAGCGGGGAGGGATACGCAGTATTTT | CAISESVAGRDTQYF
14 | TRBJ1-1 | . | TRBV20-1 | . | TGCAGTGCTAGACCTGACAAGGGGGACACTGAAGCTCTCTTT | CSARPDKGDTEALF
13 | TRBJ1-3 | . | TRBV20-1 | . | TGCAGTGCCTTCCTAGGGTCTGGAAACACCATATATTTT | CSAFLGSGNTIYF
13 | TRBJ1-1 | many | TRBV18 | TRBD1 | TGTGCCAGCTCACCGGGGACAGGGGGCGAAGCTTTCTTT | CASSPGTGGEAFF
16 | TRBJ2-1 | few | TRBV12-3/TRBV12-4 | . | TGTGCCAGCAGTTTAAGGATAACCCCCCCACGCAATGAGCAGTTCTTC | CASSLRITPPRNEQFF
16 | TRBJ2-4 | many | TRBV7-3 | . | TGTGCCAGCAGCTTAACAGGGGGAGGCACCAAAAACATTCAGTACTTC | CASSLTGGGTKNIQYF
14 | TRBJ1-4 | few | TRBV19 | . | TGTGCCAGTAGTTTGGGACCGATTAATGAAAAACTGTTTTTT | CASSLGPINEKLFF
13 | TRBJ1-2 | . | TRBV14 | . | TGTGCCAGCAGCCAAGTTCCTAACTATGGCTACACCTTC | CASSQVPNYGYTF
12 | TRBJ2-5 | . | TRBV12-3/TRBV12-4 | . | TGTGCCAGCAGTTTGGAAGCAGAGACCCAGTACTTC | CASSLEAETQYF
16 | TRBJ2-7 | many | TRBV28 | TRBD2 | TGTGCCAGCACTAGAGGAACTAGCGGGGGAGCCTACGAGCAGTACTTC | CASTRGTSGGAYEQYF
13 | TRBJ1-2 | many | TRBV2 | . | TGTGCCAGCAGTGATCAGGCCTTGGCAGGCTACACCTTC | CASSDQALAGYTF
16 | TRBJ1-2 | many | TRBV2 | . | TGTGCCAGCAGTGTGGGCAGAACTTTCGCTAACTATGGCTACACCTTC | CASSVGRTFANYGYTF
12 | TRBJ1-1 | many | TRBV30 | . | TGTGCCTGGAGTCGGACTAACACTGAAGCTTTCTTT | CAWSRTNTEAFF
15 | TRBJ2-1 | few | TRBV4-2 | TRBD1 | TGTGCCAGCAGAGGGGGGACAGGGGGCTACAATGAGCAGTTCTTC | CASRGGTGGYNEQFF
18 | TRBJ2-1 | many | TRBV11-1 | TRBD2 | TGTGCCAGCAGCTTGAGACTAGCGACCAGCCGCTCCTACAATGAGCAGTTCTTC | CASSLRLATSRSYNEQFF